One and the same sample provided the 23 T cell receptor beta chains below, sequenced in a study of T cells in tumors after PD-1 blockade. Profiled with immunoSEQ multiplex PCR; TCRdb holds only in-frame clones, not every one. This sample carries about 14,000 clones, roughly 80% of them seen once, and the ten largest clones take approximately 25%. This specimen consisted of PBMCs, obtained after anti-PD-1 treatment. These receptor sequences come from a human donor with basal cell carcinoma.

The chain combines TRBV28 with TRBJ1-2, with TRBD1 identical over 7 bases. V was clipped by 4 bases and J by 13 bases; unmatched bases: 6. The CDR3 has 11 amino acids. Looked up from germline, CDR1 is MDHEN and CDR2 is SYDVKM. CDR3 region: CASSSDRVATF. The CDR3 DNA is TGTGCCAGCAGTTCCGACAGGGTGGCCACCTTC.

This chain uses TRBV3-1 (or the pseudogene TRBV3-2) with TRBJ2-7, with 7 bases that match TRBD1. The ends lost 4 bases at V and 2 bases at J; junction bases unmatched: 2. Germline CDR1 and CDR2: LGHDT and YNNKEL (reference sequence). This CDR3 spans 13 amino acids. The CDR3: CASSRQGAYEQYF. The CDR3 bases are TGTGCCAGCAGCCGACAGGGTGCCTACGAGCAGTACTTC.

This clone showed up just a few times. The chain recombines TRBV20-1 with TRBJ2-3, with 7 bases lining up with TRBD1. The CDR3 has 11 residues. CDR1 and CDR2 (germline): DFQATT, SNEGSKA (reference sequence). The ends lost 6 bases at V and 6 bases at J; junction bases unmatched: 3. CDR3 loop: CSAKQGDTQYF. CDR3 bases: TGCAGTGCCAAACAGGGGGATACGCAGTATTTT.

This chain uses TRBV20-1 with TRBJ2-7, with 15 bases matching TRBD2. In germline, CDR1 is DFQATT, CDR2 SNEGSKA (reference sequence). This CDR3 region has 14 residues. Losses at the gene ends were 3 bases for V and 7 bases for J; bases not matched to a gene: 4. CDR3 region: CSASHGTSGREQYF. The CDR3 DNA follows: TGCAGTGCTAGTCACGGGACTAGCGGGAGGGAGCAGTACTTC.

The rearrangement joins TRBV14 to TRBJ1-1; D gene uncertain. CDR3 length: 13 amino acids. CDR1 SGHDN and CDR2 FVKESK come from the germline V gene. Trimming pared 2 bases from V and 1 base from J, leaving 5 bases between. The CDR3 coding sequence is TGTGCCAGCAGCCAACTCAGGAACACTGAAGCTTTCTTT. Protein: CASSQLRNTEAFF.

V is TRBV10-2 and J is TRBJ2-2, with D perhaps matching TRBD1 (6 bases). Trimming removed 7 bases from V and 1 base from J, with 10 bases in between. Germline V lookup: CDR1 WSHSY, CDR2 SAAADI. This CDR3 has 14 amino acids. CDR3 in amino acids: CASKSGQNTGELFF. DNA of the CDR3: TGCGCCAGCAAATCGGGACAGAACACCGGGGAGCTGTTTTTT.

The chain uses TRBV6-1 and TRBJ2-3, with D possibly being TRBD1 (5 bases). Trimming pared 2 bases from V and 3 bases from J, leaving 6 bases between. The germline CDR1 and CDR2 sequences are MNHNS and SASEGT. The CDR3 has 13 residues. In DNA, the CDR3 is TGTGCCAGCAGTGAACAGGGTACAGATACGCAGTATTTT. Protein: CASSEQGTDTQYF.

This chain uses TRBV6-5 with TRBJ2-1; 16 positions agree with TRBD2. V lost 7 bases, J lost 10 bases, and 4 bases stayed unmatched. CDR1 is MNHEY and CDR2 is SVGAGI in the germline V gene. This CDR3 comprises 14 residues. The chain's CDR3 is CASTGLAGGREQFF. The CDR3 coding sequence is TGTGCCAGCACGGGACTAGCGGGAGGGCGAGAGCAGTTCTTC.

This chain joins TRBV6-4 and TRBJ1-2; D ambiguous. This CDR3 has 12 amino acids. Trimming took 5 bases from V and 1 from J, leaving 5 bases between them. Looked up from germline, CDR1 is MRHNA and CDR2 is SNTAGT. The CDR3 protein is CASSNNNYGYTF. The CDR3 bases are TGTGCCAGCAGTAACAATAACTATGGCTACACCTTC.

This rearrangement joins TRBV24-1 to TRBJ2-5; 9 bases line up with TRBD2. Looked up from germline, CDR1 is KGHDR and CDR2 is SFDVKD. The CDR3 is 16 residues long. J was trimmed by 4 bases and V by 1 base; bases with no gene match: 6. As DNA, the CDR3 is TGTGCCACCAGTGATTTTGGGCTAGCGGGAAGAGAGACCCAGTACTTC. This codes for CATSDFGLAGRETQYF.

The chain has TRBV27 and TRBJ1-2; D ambiguous. Germline V gene sequence: CDR1 MNHEY, CDR2 SMNVEV (reference sequence). Trimming took 1 base from V and 7 from J, leaving 10 bases between them. The CDR3 covers 13 residues. For the CDR3, the DNA is TGTGCCAGCAGTTTATTGGGGATCGGTGGCTACACCTTC. Protein: CASSLLGIGGYTF.

This chain links TRBV20-1 with TRBJ1-1; D is perhaps TRBD1 (5 bases). This CDR3 has 13 residues. Germline values: CDR1 DFQATT, CDR2 SNEGSKA (reference sequence). V was trimmed by 3 bases and J by 7 bases, leaving 15 bases between them. CDR3 sequence (DNA): TGCAGTGCTAGTAGGCAGGGAGGACTTGAAGCTTTCTTT. As protein: CSASRQGGLEAFF.

The chain has TRBV30 and TRBJ1-2; tentative D call: TRBD1 (6 bases). The CDR3 consists of 15 residues. CDR1 is GTSNPN, CDR2 SVGIG, per germline (reference sequence). Trimming left V 4 bases short and J 3 bases short, with 18 bases between. The CDR3 loop is CAWKGQGPQHYGYTF. For the CDR3, the DNA is TGTGCCTGGAAGGGTCAGGGGCCTCAACACTATGGCTACACCTTC.

The chain has TRBV3-1 (or the pseudogene TRBV3-2) and TRBJ1-2; D unresolved. V shed 2 bases and J shed 4 bases, with 14 bases lying between them. The CDR3 covers 15 residues. The germline V gene encodes CDR1 LGHDT and CDR2 YNNKEL (reference sequence). The CDR3 loop is CASSQSLGDSYGYTF. CDR3 DNA: TGTGCCAGCAGCCAAAGTTTGGGTGATTCCTATGGCTACACCTTC.

V is TRBV3-1 (or the pseudogene TRBV3-2) and J is TRBJ2-2; tentative D call: TRBD2 (6 bases). CDR3 length equals 20 residues. CDR1 and CDR2 (germline): LGHDT, YNNKEL (reference sequence). V lost 2 bases and J lost 0, with 22 bases in between. Here the CDR3 reads CASSQWGLALASANTGELFF. The CDR3 nucleotides read TGTGCCAGCAGCCAATGGGGATTAGCTCTAGCGTCCGCGAACACCGGGGAGCTGTTTTTT.

V is TRBV5-1 and J is TRBJ2-2; D perhaps matches TRBD2 (5 bases). V was pared by 4 bases and J by 8 bases, with 12 bases between. The CDR3 has 13 residues. Germline V CDR1 and CDR2: SGHRS, YFSETQ. CDR3 in amino acids: CASSPGLDGELFF. Written as DNA, the CDR3 is TGCGCCAGCAGCCCTGGACTCGATGGGGAGCTGTTTTTT.

The chain joins TRBV5-1 to TRBJ1-5; D unclear. This CDR3 spans 15 amino acids. Per the germline V gene, CDR1 is SGHRS and CDR2 is YFSETQ. V lost 5 bases to trimming and J lost 1 base, with 13 bases between them. DNA for the CDR3: TGCGCCAGCAGGGTAGGACCGATAAGCAATCAGCCCCAGCATTTT. Encoded protein: CASRVGPISNQPQHF.

The V call is TRBV30, the J call TRBJ2-5; TRBD1 matches at 9 bases. Germline trimming cut 1 base from V and 4 bases from J; bases unmatched to any gene: 1. The CDR3 runs 13 residues. CDR1 GTSNPN and CDR2 SVGIG come from the germline V gene (reference sequence). Here the CDR3 DNA reads TGTGCCTGGAGTGGACAGGGGGGAGAGACCCAGTACTTC. This gives the protein CAWSGQGGETQYF. Full variable domain (rest looked up from reference TRBV30 and TRBJ2-5): SQTIHQWPATLVQPVGSPLSLECTVEGTSNPNLYWYRQAAGRGLQLLFYSVGIGQISSEVPQNLSASRPQDRQFILSSKKLLLSDSGFYLCAWSGQGGETQYFGPGTRLLVL.

CDR3 nucleotides: TGCGCCAGCAGCTTGCAAGCCGGAGTTAGCGGGGCAAGCTCCTACAATGAGCAGTTCTTC. The encoded protein is CASSLQAGVSGASSYNEQFF. The rearrangement links TRBV5-1 to TRBJ2-1, with TRBD2 identical over 8 bases. The V gene's germline CDR1 is SGHRS and CDR2 YFSETQ. The V and J ends lost 1 base and 0 bases, in that order; junction bases with no gene match: 15. This CDR3 is 20 amino acids long. The variable domain in full, with the rest retrieved from reference TRBV5-1 and TRBJ2-1, is KAGVTQTPRYLIKTRGQQVTLSCSPISGHRSVSWYQQTPGQGLQFLFEYFSETQRNKGNFPGRFSGRQFSNSRSEMNVSTLELGDSALYLCASSLQAGVSGASSYNEQFFGPGTRLTVL.

This clone occurred a few times. This chain connects TRBV7-9 to TRBJ1-5; D not certain. V lost 2 bases to trimming and J lost 9 bases, with 8 bases between them. Germline CDR1 SEHNR, CDR2 FQNEAQ (reference sequence). This CDR3 spans 12 amino acids. The chain's CDR3 is CASSLPGGPQHF. The CDR3 coding sequence is TGTGCCAGCAGCTTACCCGGTGGGCCCCAGCATTTT. The whole variable domain, filled in from reference TRBV7-9 and TRBJ1-5, reads DTGVSQNPRHKITKRGQNVTFRCDPISEHNRLYWYRQTLGQGPEFLTYFQNEAQLEKSRLLSDRFSAERPKGSFSTLEIQRTEQGDSAMYLCASSLPGGPQHFGDGTRLSIL.

This clone was recorded only once. The rearrangement uses TRBV3-1 (or the pseudogene TRBV3-2) and TRBJ2-7, with D tentatively TRBD1 or TRBD2 (5 bases each). The CDR3 sequence is 14 residues long. Trimming pared 4 bases from V and 3 bases from J, leaving 13 bases between. Germline V gives CDR1 LGHDT, CDR2 YNNKEL (reference sequence). This CDR3 reads CASSPEGPSYEQYF. The CDR3 bases are TGTGCCAGCAGCCCCGAGGGGCCAAGCTACGAGCAGTACTTC.

V gene TRBV19 combines with J gene TRBJ1-2, with 7 bases aligning to TRBD1. Germline assignment: CDR1 LNHDA and CDR2 SQIVND (reference sequence). The V segment lost 5 bases and the J segment 5 bases; nucleotides outside the gene matches: 11. The CDR3 length is 15 residues. CDR3 bases: TGTGCCAGTAGTCTAGGAGACAGGGTGCGATATGGCTACACCTTC. Translated: CASSLGDRVRYGYTF.

CDR3 sequence reads: CASSFGPGTGGEVEQFF. The CDR3 DNA reads TGTGCCAGTAGTTTTGGACCCGGGACAGGGGGTGAGGTTGAGCAGTTCTTC. The genes are TRBV19 and TRBJ2-1; 11 nucleotides match TRBD1. The V gene's germline CDR1 is LNHDA and CDR2 SQIVND (reference sequence). Unmatched junction bases numbered 15, after V lost 5 bases and J lost 9 bases. The CDR3 totals 17 residues.